The clone carrying this T cell receptor beta chain was observed a handful of times. Everyone who donated was a Caucasian adult who lived in Nashville, Tennessee. Unsorted samples, those not sorted, used 70 million to 95 million PBMCs for genomic DNA. Deep was the level at which the assay was run. TCRdb's copy holds only in-frame clones and misses some; the assay was immunoSEQ multiplex PCR. In the table there are about 560,000 clones, around three quarters of which are singletons. The sample belongs to a study of shared clonotypes between healthy human individuals. Specimen: PBMCs. The TCR was taken from a woman aged 40 to 50 in good health. Some clones in this sample may be carry-over from other donors' samples.

The CDR3 DNA sequence: TGTGCCAGCAGTCCCTCCGGGGACAGGGTTTTTGAAAAACTGTTTTTT. Protein: CASSPSGDRVFEKLFF. The chain has TRBV28 and TRBJ1-4; 9 bases fit TRBD1. CDR1 is MDHEN and CDR2 is SYDVKM in the germline V gene. The V segment lost 5 bases and the J segment 7 bases; nucleotides outside the gene matches: 11. This CDR3 is built from 16 residues.